The T cell receptor (beta chain) described here comes from a study of cytomegalovirus exposure and HLA in healthy donors. Worth noting for this clone: What it binds is not known.

PCR involved 60 Vbeta and 13 Jbeta primers. TCRdb keeps only in-frame clones here, not all; method: immunoSEQ multiplex PCR. Of about 100,000 clones listed, 75% to 80% were seen once; the top ten hold roughly 6%. The study's findings and limits: Later analysis identified a missense DCLRE1C variant that was linked to TCR beta V- and J-gene trimming.

The CDR3 has 15 amino acids. V was pared by 3 bases and J by 3 bases, with 15 bases between. Germline V gene sequence: CDR1 SGHDT, CDR2 YYEEEE. The source of this sequence is a man aged 55-75 years in good health and CMV-seropositive. The chain couples TRBV5-6 to TRBJ1-1; perhaps TRBD1 as D (6 bases). Sequenced material: PBMCs. The CDR3 DNA reads as TGTGCCAGCAGCTCTAGTCCGGGACACCACACTGAAGCTTTCTTT. This sequence encodes CASSSSPGHHTEAFF.